The rows below give T cell receptor beta chains drawn from one sample of a study of shared clonotypes between healthy human individuals. Method: immunoSEQ multiplex PCR; TCRdb's copy keeps in-frame clones and lacks some. The sample has millions of clones, around 96% seen once. The sequenced sample was naive CD8+ T cells sorted from blood. The receptors come from a man aged 18 to 30 in good health. Both conserved end residues are part of each CDR3. The order of the fields is D gene, V gene, clone size, CDR3 length, J gene, CDR3 DNA, CDR3 protein. D genes are given only for firm matches. The listing skips clone size in some rows; elsewhere it reads once, few, many or a size class.

d_call: NA
v_call: TRBV29-1
clone_size: NA
cdr3_length: 13
j_call: TRBJ2-2
cdr3_nt: TGCAGCGTTGAGTATAGGGACACCGGGGAGCTGTTTTTT
cdr3_aa: CSVEYRDTGELFF

d_call: TRBD2
v_call: TRBV19
clone_size: once
cdr3_length: 15
j_call: TRBJ2-7
cdr3_nt: TGTGCCAGTAGTATAGGAACTAGCGGCACCTACGAGCAGTACTTC
cdr3_aa: CASSIGTSGTYEQYF

d_call: NA
v_call: TRBV5-4
clone_size: NA
cdr3_length: 16
j_call: TRBJ2-6
cdr3_nt: TGTGCCAGCAGCTGGGGGACTGACTCTGGGGCCAACGTCCTGACTTTC
cdr3_aa: CASSWGTDSGANVLTF

d_call: NA
v_call: TRBV15
clone_size: NA
cdr3_length: 12
j_call: TRBJ1-4
cdr3_nt: TGTGCCACCAGCCACATAGATGAAAAACTGTTTTTT
cdr3_aa: CATSHIDEKLFF

d_call: TRBD2
v_call: TRBV7-9
clone_size: NA
cdr3_length: 14
j_call: TRBJ2-1
cdr3_nt: TGTGCCAGCACCCATGATCTAGCGGAAAATGAGCAGTTCTTC
cdr3_aa: CASTHDLAENEQFF

d_call: NA
v_call: TRBV7-9
clone_size: NA
cdr3_length: 16
j_call: TRBJ1-2
cdr3_nt: TGTGCCAGCAGTCCGGTCTTACGGGGAGCTAACTATGGCTACACCTTC
cdr3_aa: CASSPVLRGANYGYTF

d_call: NA
v_call: TRBV4-1
clone_size: NA
cdr3_length: 13
j_call: TRBJ2-2
cdr3_nt: TGCGCCAGCAGCCAAGTACTCACCGGGGAGCTGTTTTTT
cdr3_aa: CASSQVLTGELFF

d_call: TRBD1
v_call: TRBV25-1
clone_size: once
cdr3_length: 15
j_call: TRBJ1-5
cdr3_nt: TGTGCCAGCAGTCCGACAGGGATCGGCAATCAGCCCCAGCATTTT
cdr3_aa: CASSPTGIGNQPQHF

d_call: NA
v_call: TRBV2
clone_size: NA
cdr3_length: 16
j_call: TRBJ2-7
cdr3_nt: TGTGCCAGCAGTGAAGCGCTCCTCGGGGGATCCTACGAGCAGTACTTC
cdr3_aa: CASSEALLGGSYEQYF

d_call: TRBD1
v_call: TRBV4-1
clone_size: NA
cdr3_length: 15
j_call: TRBJ1-2
cdr3_nt: TGCGCCAGCAGGCCTGGGACAGGCGATCTAGGGGGCTACACCTTC
cdr3_aa: CASRPGTGDLGGYTF

d_call: NA
v_call: TRBV11-2
clone_size: NA
cdr3_length: 14
j_call: TRBJ2-7
cdr3_nt: TGTGCCAGCAGCTTAGCCGGGGATTTCGACGAGCAGTACTTC
cdr3_aa: CASSLAGDFDEQYF

d_call: NA
v_call: TRBV7-9
clone_size: NA
cdr3_length: 12
j_call: TRBJ2-7
cdr3_nt: TGTGCCAGCAGCTTTATGGAAACCGAGCAGTACTTC
cdr3_aa: CASSFMETEQYF

d_call: NA
v_call: TRBV19
clone_size: NA
cdr3_length: 15
j_call: TRBJ1-5
cdr3_nt: TGTGCCAGTAGTATAGGGTCGAGTCCAGCCAGCCCCCAGCATTTT
cdr3_aa: CASSIGSSPASPQHF

d_call: TRBD2
v_call: TRBV4-2
clone_size: NA
cdr3_length: 16
j_call: TRBJ2-7
cdr3_nt: TGTGCCAGCAGCCAAGAAAAGGGGAGCGGGGAATACGAGCAGTACTTC
cdr3_aa: CASSQEKGSGEYEQYF

d_call: NA
v_call: TRBV6-5
clone_size: NA
cdr3_length: 16
j_call: TRBJ1-1
cdr3_nt: TGTGCCAGCAGTTACTCGAGTGGGGGGCGGGCCACTGAAGCTTTCTTT
cdr3_aa: CASSYSSGGRATEAFF

d_call: NA
v_call: TRBV6-5
clone_size: NA
cdr3_length: 15
j_call: TRBJ2-2
cdr3_nt: TGTGCCAGCAGCCCCGGGGCATCGAACACCGGGGAGCTGTTTTTT
cdr3_aa: CASSPGASNTGELFF

d_call: NA
v_call: TRBV27
clone_size: NA
cdr3_length: 16
j_call: TRBJ2-7
cdr3_nt: TGTGCCAGCAGTTTAAGTGGGGTGTCCTACTCCTACGAGCAGTACTTC
cdr3_aa: CASSLSGVSYSYEQYF

d_call: NA
v_call: TRBV19
clone_size: NA
cdr3_length: 16
j_call: TRBJ1-4
cdr3_nt: TGTGCCAGTAGTCCGGGTCCACTCACCGTGAATGAAAAACTGTTTTTT
cdr3_aa: CASSPGPLTVNEKLFF

d_call: NA
v_call: TRBV4-1
clone_size: NA
cdr3_length: 15
j_call: TRBJ1-4
cdr3_nt: TGCGCCAGCAGCCCCTTCCACAGCGGTAATGAAAAACTGTTTTTT
cdr3_aa: CASSPFHSGNEKLFF

d_call: NA
v_call: TRBV9
clone_size: NA
cdr3_length: 15
j_call: TRBJ2-6
cdr3_nt: TGTGCCAGCAGCGGCAGTAGCTCTGGGGCCAACGTCCTGACTTTC
cdr3_aa: CASSGSSSGANVLTF

d_call: NA
v_call: TRBV10-1
clone_size: once
cdr3_length: 15
j_call: TRBJ2-5
cdr3_nt: TGCGCCAGCAGTGAGCGGGATGACGGCCAAGAGACCCAGTACTTC
cdr3_aa: CASSERDDGQETQYF

d_call: TRBD2
v_call: TRBV5-1
clone_size: NA
cdr3_length: 16
j_call: TRBJ2-5
cdr3_nt: TGCGCCAGCAGCTCCGGACTAGCGGGGGCAGAAGCGACCCAGTACTTC
cdr3_aa: CASSSGLAGAEATQYF

d_call: NA
v_call: TRBV28
clone_size: NA
cdr3_length: 13
j_call: TRBJ2-1
cdr3_nt: TGTGCCAGCAGTTTTGGCAACTACAATGAGCAGTTCTTC
cdr3_aa: CASSFGNYNEQFF

d_call: NA
v_call: TRBV6-4
clone_size: NA
cdr3_length: 17
j_call: TRBJ1-1
cdr3_nt: TGTGCCAGCAGTGACTCGATAATCACGTTTTTGAACACTGAAGCTTTCTTT
cdr3_aa: CASSDSIITFLNTEAFF

d_call: TRBD1
v_call: TRBV4-1
clone_size: once
cdr3_length: 16
j_call: TRBJ2-7
cdr3_nt: TGCGCCAGCAGCCAAGCTGGACAGGGGGCTTTTTGGGAGCAGTACTTC
cdr3_aa: CASSQAGQGAFWEQYF

d_call: NA
v_call: TRBV6-4
clone_size: NA
cdr3_length: 14
j_call: TRBJ2-3
cdr3_nt: TGTGCCAGCAGTGCCAGCGGGTCTGCAGATACGCAGTATTTT
cdr3_aa: CASSASGSADTQYF

d_call: NA
v_call: TRBV2
clone_size: NA
cdr3_length: 14
j_call: TRBJ2-1
cdr3_nt: TGTGCCAGCAGATCGGGTCTCCTCTACAATGAGCAGTTCTTC
cdr3_aa: CASRSGLLYNEQFF

d_call: NA
v_call: TRBV9
clone_size: NA
cdr3_length: 15
j_call: TRBJ2-7
cdr3_nt: TGTGCCAGCAGCGTAGGTAGCAACCCGGCCCACGAGCAGTACTTC
cdr3_aa: CASSVGSNPAHEQYF

d_call: TRBD1
v_call: TRBV9
clone_size: NA
cdr3_length: 16
j_call: TRBJ1-3
cdr3_nt: TGTGCCAGCAGCCCGACCGGGACAGCCTCTGGAAACACCATATATTTT
cdr3_aa: CASSPTGTASGNTIYF

d_call: NA
v_call: TRBV13
clone_size: NA
cdr3_length: 14
j_call: TRBJ1-2
cdr3_nt: TGTGCCAGCAGCTTAGAAGGGGAGGACTATGGCTACACCTTC
cdr3_aa: CASSLEGEDYGYTF

d_call: TRBD2
v_call: TRBV6-5
clone_size: NA
cdr3_length: 15
j_call: TRBJ2-7
cdr3_nt: TGTGCCAGCAGTTACTCTCTAGCGGGGGCCTACGAGCAGTACTTC
cdr3_aa: CASSYSLAGAYEQYF

d_call: NA
v_call: TRBV6-6
clone_size: NA
cdr3_length: 16
j_call: TRBJ2-1
cdr3_nt: TGTGCCAGCACCGAGACAGGTGCCGTGGGTAACAATGAGCAGTTCTTC
cdr3_aa: CASTETGAVGNNEQFF

d_call: NA
v_call: TRBV5-1
clone_size: NA
cdr3_length: 13
j_call: TRBJ2-3
cdr3_nt: TGCGCCAGCAGGGCCAGGGACACAGATACGCAGTATTTT
cdr3_aa: CASRARDTDTQYF

d_call: NA
v_call: TRBV19
clone_size: NA
cdr3_length: 13
j_call: TRBJ2-7
cdr3_nt: TGTGCCAGTAGTATCGGCTCTGGCTACGAGCAGTACTTC
cdr3_aa: CASSIGSGYEQYF

d_call: NA
v_call: TRBV2
clone_size: NA
cdr3_length: 13
j_call: TRBJ1-2
cdr3_nt: TGTGCCAGCAGTCCCGACGGAAACTATGGCTACACCTTC
cdr3_aa: CASSPDGNYGYTF

d_call: NA
v_call: TRBV6-6
clone_size: NA
cdr3_length: 11
j_call: TRBJ2-3
cdr3_nt: TGTGCCAGCAGTTCCCGGGATACGCAGTATTTT
cdr3_aa: CASSSRDTQYF

d_call: TRBD1
v_call: TRBV28
clone_size: NA
cdr3_length: 16
j_call: TRBJ1-1
cdr3_nt: TGTGCCAGCAGTCCCCCCGCGACAGGGCTTTACACTGAAGCTTTCTTT
cdr3_aa: CASSPPATGLYTEAFF

d_call: NA
v_call: TRBV4-1
clone_size: NA
cdr3_length: 16
j_call: TRBJ2-2
cdr3_nt: TGCGCCAGCAGCCATGTTCCGGGACAGAACACCGGGGAGCTGTTTTTT
cdr3_aa: CASSHVPGQNTGELFF

d_call: TRBD1
v_call: TRBV7-9
clone_size: NA
cdr3_length: 14
j_call: TRBJ1-1
cdr3_nt: TGTGCCAGCAGCCCGGGACAGGGCACGACTGAAGCTTTCTTT
cdr3_aa: CASSPGQGTTEAFF